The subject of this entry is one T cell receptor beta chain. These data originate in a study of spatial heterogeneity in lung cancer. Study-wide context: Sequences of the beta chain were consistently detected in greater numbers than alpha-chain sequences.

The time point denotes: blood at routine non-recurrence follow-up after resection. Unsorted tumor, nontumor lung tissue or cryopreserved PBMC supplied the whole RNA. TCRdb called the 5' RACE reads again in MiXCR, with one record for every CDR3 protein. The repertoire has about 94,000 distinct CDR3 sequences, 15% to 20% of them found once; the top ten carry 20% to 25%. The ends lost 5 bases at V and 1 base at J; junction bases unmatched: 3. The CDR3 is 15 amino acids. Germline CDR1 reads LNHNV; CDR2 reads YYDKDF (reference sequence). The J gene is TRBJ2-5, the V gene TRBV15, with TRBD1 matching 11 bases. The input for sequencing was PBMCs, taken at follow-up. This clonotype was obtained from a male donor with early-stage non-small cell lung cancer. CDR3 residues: CATSGDRGFQETQYF. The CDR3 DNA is TGTGCCACCAGCGGGGACAGGGGGTTCCAAGAGACCCAGTACTTC.